This T cell receptor beta chain was observed in a study of post-analysis software for immune sequencing data. Overall study results and limits: Patients had higher frequencies than controls of about five TRBV segments, including TRBV5-6, TRBV5-1 and TRBV20-1.

The germline V and J ends were trimmed by 3 bases and 5 bases, with 13 bases remaining between them. CDR1 and CDR2 (germline): SEHNR, FQNEAQ (reference sequence). The CDR3 runs 14 residues. Sequencing libraries made from TCR beta cDNA carried unique molecular identifiers. TCRdb recomputed calls from the PCR reads with MiXCR, one row per CDR3 protein. Of about 620,000 distinct CDR3 sequences in the sample, roughly two fifths were seen once. For this clonotype: What it recognizes is unknown.

Sequenced input: blood. This receptor was identified in a girl under 18 with multiple sclerosis. The chain employs TRBV7-9 and TRBJ2-5, with D perhaps TRBD1 or TRBD2 (5 bases each). This CDR3 reads CASSLKGPEETQYF. The CDR3 DNA is TGTGCCAGCAGCTTGAAGGGACCTGAGGAGACCCAGTACTTC. Full variable domain (missing parts from reference TRBV7-9 and TRBJ2-5): DTGVSQNPRHKITKRGQNVTFRCDPISEHNRLYWYRQTLGQGPEFLTYFQNEAQLEKSRLLSDRFSAERPKGSFSTLEIQRTEQGDSAMYLCASSLKGPEETQYFGPGTRLLVL.